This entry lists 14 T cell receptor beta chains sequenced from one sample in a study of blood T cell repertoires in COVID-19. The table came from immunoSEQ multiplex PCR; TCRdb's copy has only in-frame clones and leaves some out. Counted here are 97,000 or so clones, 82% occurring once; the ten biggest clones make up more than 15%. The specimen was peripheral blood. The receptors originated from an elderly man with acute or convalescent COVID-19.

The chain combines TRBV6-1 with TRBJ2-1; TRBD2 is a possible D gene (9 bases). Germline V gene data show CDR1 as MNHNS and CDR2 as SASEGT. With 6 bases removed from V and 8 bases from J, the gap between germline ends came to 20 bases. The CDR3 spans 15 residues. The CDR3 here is CASRNRGTSTHEQFF. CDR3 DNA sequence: TGTGCCAGCAGGAACAGGGGGACTAGCACCCATGAGCAGTTCTTC.

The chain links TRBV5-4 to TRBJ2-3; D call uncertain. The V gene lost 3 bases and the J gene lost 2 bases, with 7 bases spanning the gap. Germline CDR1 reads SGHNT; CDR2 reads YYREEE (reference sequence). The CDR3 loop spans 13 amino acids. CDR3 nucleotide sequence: TGTGCCAGCAGCTCGCGGCACACAGATACGCAGTATTTT. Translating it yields CASSSRHTDTQYF.

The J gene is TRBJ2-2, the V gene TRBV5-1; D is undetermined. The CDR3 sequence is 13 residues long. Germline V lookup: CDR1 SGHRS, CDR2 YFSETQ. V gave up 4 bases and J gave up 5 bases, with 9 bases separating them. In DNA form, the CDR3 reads TGCGCCAGCAGCAGCTACAGTACCGGGGAGCTGTTTTTT. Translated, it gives CASSSYSTGELFF.

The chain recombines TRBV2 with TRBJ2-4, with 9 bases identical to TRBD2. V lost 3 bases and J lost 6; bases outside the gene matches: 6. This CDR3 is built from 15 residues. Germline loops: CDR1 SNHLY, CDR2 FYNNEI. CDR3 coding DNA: TGTGCCAGCAGTGACCCTAGCGGGGCCGGAAACATTCAGTACTTC. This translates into CASSDPSGAGNIQYF.

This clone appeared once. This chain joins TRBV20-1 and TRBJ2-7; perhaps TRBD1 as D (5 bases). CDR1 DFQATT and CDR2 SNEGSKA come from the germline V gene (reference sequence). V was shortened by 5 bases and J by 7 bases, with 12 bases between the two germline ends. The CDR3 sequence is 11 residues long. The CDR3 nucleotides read TGCAGTGCTCCCTGGAAGGGGGAGCAGTACTTC. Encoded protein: CSAPWKGEQYF.

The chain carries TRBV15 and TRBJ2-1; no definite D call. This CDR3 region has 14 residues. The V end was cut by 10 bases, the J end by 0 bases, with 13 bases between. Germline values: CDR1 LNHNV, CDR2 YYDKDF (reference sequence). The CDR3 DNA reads TGTGCCAGTAGTTCGCGGAGCTCCTACAATGAGCAGTTCTTC. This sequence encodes CASSSRSSYNEQFF. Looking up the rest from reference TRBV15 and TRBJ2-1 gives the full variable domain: DAMVIQNPRYQVTQFGKPVTLSCSQTLNHNVMYWYQQKSSQAPKLLFHYYDKDFNNEADTPDNFQSRRPNTSFCFLDIRSPGLGDTAMYLCASSSRSSYNEQFFGPGTRLTVL.

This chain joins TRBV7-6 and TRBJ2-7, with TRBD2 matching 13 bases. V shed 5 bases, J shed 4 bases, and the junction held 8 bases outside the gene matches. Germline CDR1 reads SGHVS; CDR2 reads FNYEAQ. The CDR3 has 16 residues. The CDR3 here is CASSSPGTSGVYEQYF. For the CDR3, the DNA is TGTGCCAGCAGCAGCCCCGGGACTAGCGGGGTATACGAGCAGTACTTC.

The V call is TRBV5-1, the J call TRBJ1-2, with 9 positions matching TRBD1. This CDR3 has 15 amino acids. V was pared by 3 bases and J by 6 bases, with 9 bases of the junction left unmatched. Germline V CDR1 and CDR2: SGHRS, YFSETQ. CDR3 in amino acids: CASSSAAGTGNGYTF. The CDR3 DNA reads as TGCGCCAGCAGCTCGGCCGCCGGGACAGGGAATGGCTACACCTTC.

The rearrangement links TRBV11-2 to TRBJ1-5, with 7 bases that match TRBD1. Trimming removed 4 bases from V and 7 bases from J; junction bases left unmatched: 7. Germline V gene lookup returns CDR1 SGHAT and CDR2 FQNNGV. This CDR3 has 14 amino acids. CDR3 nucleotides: TGTGCCAGCAGCTCCACGACAGGGAACCAGCCCCAGCATTTT. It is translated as CASSSTTGNQPQHF.

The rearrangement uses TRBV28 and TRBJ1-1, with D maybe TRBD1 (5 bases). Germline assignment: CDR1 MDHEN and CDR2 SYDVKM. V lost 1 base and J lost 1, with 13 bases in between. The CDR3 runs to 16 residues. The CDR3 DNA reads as TGTGCCAGCAGTTTATCCGGGGGAGGGACGAACACTGAAGCTTTCTTT. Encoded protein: CASSLSGGGTNTEAFF.

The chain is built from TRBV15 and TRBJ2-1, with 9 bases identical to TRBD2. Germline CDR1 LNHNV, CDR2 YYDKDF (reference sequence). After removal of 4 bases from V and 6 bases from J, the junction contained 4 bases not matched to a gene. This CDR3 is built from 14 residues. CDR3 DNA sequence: TGTGCCACCAGCACAGGGACTAGCACCAATGAGCAGTTCTTC. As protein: CATSTGTSTNEQFF.

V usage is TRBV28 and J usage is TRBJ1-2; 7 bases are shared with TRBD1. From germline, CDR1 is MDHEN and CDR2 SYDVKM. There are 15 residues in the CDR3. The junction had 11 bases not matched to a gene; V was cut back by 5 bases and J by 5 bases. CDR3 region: CASSLLTGTSYGYTF. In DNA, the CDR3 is TGTGCCAGCAGTCTCCTGACAGGGACTTCGTATGGCTACACCTTC.

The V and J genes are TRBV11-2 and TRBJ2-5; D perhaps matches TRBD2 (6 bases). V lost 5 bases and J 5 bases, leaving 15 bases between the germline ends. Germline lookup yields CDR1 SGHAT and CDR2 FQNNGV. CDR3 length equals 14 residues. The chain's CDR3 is CASSMTGGRETQYF. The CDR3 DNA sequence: TGTGCCAGCAGCATGACTGGAGGGAGGGAGACCCAGTACTTC.

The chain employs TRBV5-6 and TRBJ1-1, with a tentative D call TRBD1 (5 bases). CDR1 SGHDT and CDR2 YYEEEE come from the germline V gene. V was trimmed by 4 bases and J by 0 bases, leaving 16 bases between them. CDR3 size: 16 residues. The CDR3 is CASSTDWGVMNTEAFF. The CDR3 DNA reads TGTGCCAGCAGCACTGACTGGGGGGTTATGAACACTGAAGCTTTCTTT.